Shown below are 14 T cell receptor beta chains from a single sample sequenced in a study of neurological immune-mediated disorders. TCRdb independently ran MiXCR on the 5' RACE reads; one entry per CDR3 protein. The table includes about 25,000 distinct CDR3 sequences, more than 6% detected once. Sequencing was carried out using PBMCs. These receptors all stem from a woman in her thirties or forties in good health.

In this sample, this clonotype is medium-sized. The V and J genes are TRBV9 and TRBJ2-2; no reliable D call. CDR1 SGDLS and CDR2 YYNGEE come from the germline V gene. This CDR3 spans 12 amino acids. V lost 2 bases and J lost 8, with 7 bases in between. CDR3: CASSVYQGELFF. CDR3 nucleotide sequence: TGTGCCAGCAGCGTTTACCAGGGGGAGCTGTTTTTT.

In this sample, this clonotype turned up many times. The chain has TRBV20-1 and TRBJ1-2; D might be TRBD1 (6 bases). This CDR3 has 14 residues. The V and J ends lost 0 bases and 6 bases respectively, with 14 bases between them. Germline assignment: CDR1 DFQATT and CDR2 SNEGSKA (reference sequence). CDR3 region: CSARDLRGADGYTF. As DNA, the CDR3 is TGCAGTGCTAGAGATCTGCGGGGGGCGGATGGCTACACCTTC.

This clonotype was counted many times. The V gene is TRBV9, the J gene TRBJ2-3, with TRBD2 matching over 8 bases. Per germline, CDR1 SGDLS and CDR2 YYNGEE. The CDR3 is 15 residues long. J gave up 4 bases and V 3 bases, and 7 bases lay outside the gene matches. CDR3 bases: TGTGCCAGCAGCGCCAGCGGGAGAGGCGCAGATACGCAGTATTTT. This sequence encodes CASSASGRGADTQYF.

This clonotype was seen many times. V usage is TRBV6-2 or TRBV6-3 and J usage is TRBJ2-5, with a possible D match to TRBD1 (6 bases). Germline V lookup: CDR1 MNHEY, CDR2 SVGEGT. Trimming took 2 bases from V and 5 from J, leaving 12 bases between them. The CDR3 runs to 14 residues. CDR3 region: CASSYRGFVETQYF. CDR3 bases: TGTGCCAGCAGTTACAGGGGGTTTGTTGAGACCCAGTACTTC.

This clonotype turned up a few times. V usage is TRBV7-8 and J usage is TRBJ2-3, with TRBD2 as a possible D gene (5 bases). V gave up 4 bases and J gave up 3 bases, with 11 bases separating them. The CDR3 totals 14 residues. Germline V gene data show CDR1 as SGHVS and CDR2 as FQNEAQ. The CDR3 reads CASSSDWKTDTQYF. CDR3 sequence (DNA): TGTGCCAGCAGCTCGGACTGGAAAACAGATACGCAGTATTTT. The full variable domain, completed using reference TRBV7-8 and TRBJ2-3, is GAGVSQSPRYKVAKRGQDVALRCDPISGHVSLFWYQQALGQGPEFLTYFQNEAQLDKSGLPSDRFFAERPEGSVSTLKIQRTQQEDSAVYLCASSSDWKTDTQYFGPGTRLTVL.

This clonotype was observed many times. V and J are TRBV20-1 and TRBJ1-1; 7 positions match TRBD1. Trimming at V came to 3 bases and at J to 4 bases, leaving 8 bases not matched to a gene. CDR1 and CDR2 (germline): DFQATT, SNEGSKA (reference sequence). The CDR3 contains 14 residues. CDR3 region: CSARPDRVGTEAFF. CDR3 DNA sequence: TGCAGTGCTAGGCCAGACAGGGTTGGCACTGAAGCTTTCTTT.

There are many counts of this clonotype. The V call is TRBV20-1, the J call TRBJ2-7; D is perhaps TRBD1 (5 bases). This CDR3 spans 14 amino acids. Germline V gene data show CDR1 as DFQATT and CDR2 as SNEGSKA (reference sequence). Trimming took off 2 bases at V and 3 bases at J, with 14 bases between the two ends. The DNA of the CDR3 is TGCAGTGCTAGACCACCGACAGAGCTCTACGAGCAGTACTTC. It yields the protein CSARPPTELYEQYF.

This clonotype was seen at least ten times. This chain joins TRBV29-1 and TRBJ1-2; 9 nucleotides agree with TRBD1. The V gene end was trimmed by 6 bases and the J gene end by 1 base; junction bases not matched to a gene: 6. There are 14 residues in the CDR3. Germline CDR1 and CDR2: SQVTM and ANQGSEA. CDR3 residues: CSVGQGQLNYGYTF. CDR3 sequence (DNA): TGCAGCGTGGGACAGGGTCAACTTAACTATGGCTACACCTTC.

This clonotype was counted ten times or more. The gene calls are TRBV29-1 and TRBJ2-7, with D perhaps matching TRBD1 or TRBD2 (7 bases each). This CDR3 has 17 residues. The V and J ends lost 5 bases and 0 bases respectively, with 23 bases between them. The germline V gene encodes CDR1 SQVTM and CDR2 ANQGSEA. The CDR3 DNA follows: TGCAGCGTTCAGGGGGGAGTAGCGGGTTTGAGCTCCTACGAGCAGTACTTC. As protein: CSVQGGVAGLSSYEQYF.

This clonotype was counted at least ten times. This rearrangement joins TRBV6-5 to TRBJ2-7; the match to TRBD2 covers 8 bases. Germline V gene sequence: CDR1 MNHEY, CDR2 SVGAGI. V trimming: 6 bases; J trimming: 6 bases; junction bases outside the gene matches: 7. The CDR3 is made up of 13 amino acids. CDR3 in DNA: TGTGCCAGCAGAACCGGGACTAGTAGCGAGCAGTACTTC. It specifies CASRTGTSSEQYF.

The CDR3 bases are TGCAGCGTTGAAGGTAGCGGGAGGACCCCCTACGAGCAGTACTTC. This codes for CSVEGSGRTPYEQYF. This sequence joins TRBV29-1 and TRBJ2-7; 10 bases are shared with TRBD2. Per the germline V gene, CDR1 is SQVTM and CDR2 is ANQGSEA. The CDR3 is made up of 15 amino acids. The V gene end was trimmed by 1 base and the J gene end by 2 bases; junction bases not matched to a gene: 5.

Within the sample, this clonotype is medium-sized. The chain has TRBV5-1 and TRBJ1-2; D is possibly TRBD1 (6 bases). This CDR3 spans 15 amino acids. Germline CDR1 reads SGHRS; CDR2 reads YFSETQ. The V and J ends lost 2 bases and 2 bases respectively, with 13 bases between them. The CDR3 spells CASSLTGQSNYGYTF. The CDR3 DNA reads TGCGCCAGCAGCTTAACCGGACAGTCGAACTATGGCTACACCTTC.

This clonotype was detected only a few times. The rearrangement links TRBV18 to TRBJ1-5; 9 bases are a match to TRBD1. V lost 6 bases, J lost 5 bases, and 8 bases stayed unmatched. Germline V CDR1 and CDR2: KGHSH, LQKENI. The CDR3 has 15 amino acids. CDR3: CASSERQGGDQPQHF. CDR3 DNA sequence: TGTGCCAGCTCGGAAAGACAGGGGGGGGATCAGCCCCAGCATTTT. The complete variable domain, with remaining parts taken from reference TRBV18 and TRBJ1-5, reads NAGVMQNPRHLVRRRGQEARLRCSPMKGHSHVYWYRQLPEEGLKFMVYLQKENIIDESGMPKERFSAEFPKEGPSILRIQQVVRGDSAAYFCASSERQGGDQPQHFGDGTRLSIL.

This clonotype was found many times. The chain has TRBV20-1 and TRBJ1-1, with D possibly TRBD1 on 6 matching bases. Germline V gene data show CDR1 as DFQATT and CDR2 as SNEGSKA (reference sequence). This CDR3 comprises 13 residues. V was cut by 6 bases and J by 1 base, with 12 bases left in between. The CDR3 spells CSAKRGGNTEAFF. The CDR3 DNA reads as TGCAGTGCCAAGAGAGGGGGGAACACTGAAGCTTTCTTT.